This passage covers 28 T cell receptor beta chains from one sample sequenced in a study of CD8+ T cells in alopecia areata. Extracted from the samples, RNA was reverse transcribed into cDNA to serve as the sequencing template. Some clones are missing from TCRdb's copy, which holds only in-frame ones; the method was immunoSEQ multiplex PCR. The sample includes approximately 150,000 clones, 80% to 90% of them seen just once. Sequencing used CD8+ T cells sorted from blood, obtained at week 0. The receptors here all came from a human donor with alopecia areata.

The table lists this clone with a count of one. The gene calls are TRBV2 and TRBJ2-1; D remains ambiguous. The length of the CDR3 is 16 residues. Between the trimmed V and J ends, which lost 7 bases and 8 bases, there was a span of 24 bases. Germline CDR1 SNHLY, CDR2 FYNNEI. The DNA of the CDR3 is TGTGCCAGCATCTCCCTATCTGGACCCCACGCGGATGAGCAGTTCTTC. It translates to CASISLSGPHADEQFF.

On this clone: Other DNA variants within this sample encode the same CDR3. V is TRBV30 and J is TRBJ2-5; D is unclear. V shed 2 bases and J shed 2 bases, with 6 bases lying between them. Germline V lookup: CDR1 GTSNPN, CDR2 SVGIG (reference sequence). The CDR3 loop spans 12 amino acids. CDR3 region: CAWSFNQETQYF. The CDR3 nucleotides read TGTGCCTGGAGTTTTAATCAAGAGACCCAGTACTTC.

The V gene is TRBV11-1, the J gene TRBJ2-7; D may be TRBD1 or TRBD2 (6 bases each). V was shortened by 5 bases and J by 2 bases, with 16 bases between the two germline ends. This CDR3 has 15 residues. Per germline, CDR1 SGHAT and CDR2 FQDESV (reference sequence). The CDR3 protein is CASSRPGGPPYEQYF. CDR3 coding DNA: TGTGCCAGCAGCCGCCCCGGGGGCCCCCCCTACGAGCAGTACTTC.

The chain carries TRBV5-4 and TRBJ1-2; tentative D call: TRBD1 (5 bases). Germline-derived CDR1 and CDR2 are SGHNT and YYREEE (reference sequence). V was cut by 1 base and J by 2 bases, with 9 bases left in between. The CDR3 covers 14 residues. The chain's CDR3 is CASSLRGSNYGYTF. CDR3 coding DNA: TGTGCCAGCAGCTTGAGGGGTTCCAACTATGGCTACACCTTC.

J is TRBJ2-1 and V is TRBV18; TRBD2 is a possible D gene (5 bases). Trimming removed 5 bases from V and 0 bases from J, with 14 bases in between. The CDR3 sequence is 16 residues long. CDR1 is KGHSH, CDR2 LQKENI, per germline. The CDR3 bases are TGTGCCAGCTCAGCGGGCTTAGATTCCTCCTACAATGAGCAGTTCTTC. This gives the protein CASSAGLDSSYNEQFF.

The CDR3 here is CASSLRGASSYNEQFF. The CDR3 region has the DNA TGTGCCAGCAGCTTAAGGGGGGCGAGCTCCTACAATGAGCAGTTCTTC. The genes are TRBV13 and TRBJ2-1; TRBD1 or TRBD2 may be the D gene (6 bases each). The CDR3 has 16 residues. The germline V gene has CDR1 PRHDT and CDR2 FYEKMQ (reference sequence). V lost 2 bases, J lost 0 bases, and 11 bases lay in between.

A word on this clone: The junction departs from germline at one end; a sequencing error may be responsible. The sample carries other DNA sequences with the same CDR3. The chain recombines TRBV15 with TRBJ2-7; D is unresolved. Germline lookup yields CDR1 LNHNV and CDR2 YYDKDF (reference sequence). The CDR3 has 17 amino acids. In DNA form, the CDR3 reads TGCGCCACCAGCAGGAGCTGTTGTGGTCCCATCGACCACGAGCAGTACTTC. This sequence encodes CATSRSCCGPIDHEQYF.

The chain is built from TRBV12-5 and TRBJ2-1; D is possibly TRBD1 (6 bases). The germline V gene encodes CDR1 LGHNT and CDR2 FRNRAP. Trimming took 3 bases from V and 10 from J, leaving 13 bases between them. This CDR3 contains 13 residues. The CDR3 reads CASGFHWGTEQFF. Here the CDR3 DNA reads TGTGCTAGTGGTTTCCATTGGGGGACAGAGCAGTTCTTC.

About this clone: This same CDR3 is encoded by further DNA sequences in the sample. J is TRBJ2-1 and V is TRBV5-1; 10 nucleotides match TRBD2. Trimming removed 1 base from V and 1 base from J; junction bases left unmatched: 2. CDR1 SGHRS and CDR2 YFSETQ come from the germline V gene. The CDR3 loop spans 16 amino acids. CDR3 amino acids: CASSLTSGDSYNEQFF. Here the CDR3 DNA reads TGCGCCAGCAGCTTGACTAGCGGGGATTCCTACAATGAGCAGTTCTTC.

The J gene is TRBJ2-5, the V gene TRBV7-9; TRBD1 matches 8 bases. There are 14 residues in the CDR3. The germline gives CDR1 SEHNR, CDR2 FQNEAQ (reference sequence). The J segment lost 3 bases and the V segment lost 1 base, leaving 1 base of the junction unmatched. The CDR3 sequence: CASSLDRGKETQYF. DNA of the CDR3: TGTGCCAGCAGCTTAGACAGGGGGAAAGAGACCCAGTACTTC.

The V and J genes are TRBV6-5 and TRBJ2-6; a weak D match, TRBD2 (6 bases). Trimming pared 0 bases from V and 12 bases from J, leaving 15 bases between. The CDR3 has 15 amino acids. Per germline, CDR1 MNHEY and CDR2 SVGAGI. DNA of the CDR3: TGTGCCAGCAGTTACTCGGGGAGGCTGGGATCCGTCCTGACTTTC. As protein: CASSYSGRLGSVLTF.

Here the CDR3 DNA reads TGCAGCGTACCACAGGGCTTTGGTGAGCAGTTCTTC. It is translated as CSVPQGFGEQFF. J is TRBJ2-1 and V is TRBV29-1; maybe TRBD1 (6 bases). Trimming left V 6 bases short and J 9 bases short, with 15 bases between. Germline V CDR1 and CDR2: SQVTM, ANQGSEA. This CDR3 spans 12 amino acids.

The genes are TRBV11-1 and TRBJ1-1; D is unclear. Germline loops: CDR1 SGHAT, CDR2 FQDESV (reference sequence). The length of the CDR3 is 15 residues. The V gene lost 3 bases and the J gene lost 2 bases, with 13 bases spanning the gap. CDR3 sequence reads: CASSFLYVRNTEAFF. The CDR3 nucleotides are TGTGCCAGCAGCTTTTTGTATGTAAGAAACACTGAAGCTTTCTTT.

The chain has TRBV11-2 and TRBJ2-3; 8 bases are a match to TRBD2. The J segment lost 3 bases and the V segment lost 4 bases, leaving 6 bases of the junction unmatched. The CDR3 covers 15 residues. The germline V gene has CDR1 SGHAT and CDR2 FQNNGV. This CDR3 reads CASSYSGGPTDTQYF. In DNA form, the CDR3 reads TGTGCCAGCAGCTACTCGGGAGGGCCGACAGATACGCAGTATTTT.

As concerns this clone: One end of the junction varies from germline; a read error may be responsible. The rearrangement uses TRBV27 and TRBJ1-1, with D unresolved. The CDR3 spans 13 residues. Germline V gives CDR1 MNHEY, CDR2 SMNVEV (reference sequence). In DNA form, the CDR3 reads TGTGCCAGCGGTTTTCGACTGAACACTGAAGCTTTCTTT. Its protein product is CASGFRLNTEAFF.

V gene TRBV11-2 combines with J gene TRBJ2-1; 8 bases line up with TRBD2. The CDR3 loop spans 17 amino acids. The junction had 8 bases not matched to a gene; V was cut back by 4 bases and J by 0 bases. Germline assignment: CDR1 SGHAT and CDR2 FQNNGV. The CDR3 DNA sequence: TGTGCCAGCAGCTCCTATTTAGCGGGATTCTCCTACAATGAGCAGTTCTTC. Its protein is CASSSYLAGFSYNEQFF.

The chain has TRBV12-5 and TRBJ2-1; the D gene is possibly TRBD2 (6 bases). CDR3 length: 15 residues. V lost 5 bases and J 0 bases, leaving 11 bases between the germline ends. From germline, CDR1 is LGHNT and CDR2 FRNRAP. The CDR3 DNA reads as TGTGCTAGTGGTCCCCCGGGAGCCTCCTACAATGAGCAGTTCTTC. This sequence encodes CASGPPGASYNEQFF.

The rearrangement joins TRBV30 to TRBJ1-6, with D possibly being TRBD1 (5 bases). The V gene lost 0 bases and the J gene lost 6 bases, with 27 bases spanning the gap. This CDR3 region has 20 residues. Germline CDR1 reads GTSNPN; CDR2 reads SVGIG (reference sequence). The CDR3 coding sequence is TGTGCCTGGAGTGTACCCCCACCCCACCCACGGGACGGGATTAATTCACCCCTCCACTTT. This codes for CAWSVPPPHPRDGINSPLHF.

V usage is TRBV2 and J usage is TRBJ2-1; possible D gene TRBD1, 6 bases. The germline V and J ends were trimmed by 4 bases and 6 bases, with 10 bases remaining between them. Germline CDR1 reads SNHLY; CDR2 reads FYNNEI. This CDR3 is 13 amino acids long. The CDR3 sequence: CASSARQVNEQFF. CDR3 in DNA: TGTGCCAGCAGTGCCCGACAGGTCAATGAGCAGTTCTTC.

This sequence joins TRBV11-1 and TRBJ2-7, with D possibly matching TRBD1 (6 bases). CDR1 is SGHAT and CDR2 is FQDESV in the germline V gene (reference sequence). The CDR3 extends over 16 amino acids. V lost 5 bases to trimming and J lost 1 base, with 18 bases between them. In DNA form, the CDR3 reads TGTGCCAGCAGCGCCCGCCCCGGGACAAGTTCCTACGAGCAGTACTTC. The encoded protein is CASSARPGTSSYEQYF.

The rearrangement links TRBV29-1 to TRBJ2-2; no reliable D call. The V and J ends lost 5 bases and 0 bases respectively, with 4 bases between them. Germline V gene sequence: CDR1 SQVTM, CDR2 ANQGSEA. The CDR3 spans 12 residues. The CDR3 sequence is CSVFSNTGELFF. In nucleotides, the CDR3 is TGCAGCGTTTTCTCGAACACCGGGGAGCTGTTTTTT.

This clone was counted a few times. V gene TRBV7-2 combines with J gene TRBJ2-7, with 15 bases matching TRBD2. The V segment lost 5 bases and the J segment 2 bases; nucleotides outside the gene matches: 4. This CDR3 contains 16 residues. Germline assignment: CDR1 SGHTA and CDR2 FQGNSA. The chain's CDR3 is CASSKGLAGGAYEQYF. The DNA of the CDR3 is TGTGCCAGCAGCAAAGGACTAGCGGGGGGGGCCTACGAGCAGTACTTC.

The gene calls are TRBV4-1 and TRBJ2-1; D possibly corresponds to TRBD1 (6 bases). The CDR3 has 18 residues. Trimming pared 4 bases from V and 5 bases from J, leaving 24 bases between. Germline V gene lookup returns CDR1 MGHRA and CDR2 YSYEKL. The CDR3 here is CASSPWGQAAFSNNEQFF. CDR3 bases: TGCGCCAGCAGCCCCTGGGGGCAGGCCGCCTTCTCTAACAATGAGCAGTTCTTC.

V and J are TRBV27 and TRBJ2-2; D is unresolved. In germline, CDR1 is MNHEY, CDR2 SMNVEV (reference sequence). The CDR3 consists of 17 residues. Trimming stripped 1 base from V and 0 bases from J, with 12 bases between. DNA of the CDR3: TGTGCCAGCAGTTTATTTGTCAGAAACGCGAACACCGGGGAGCTGTTTTTT. It codes for CASSLFVRNANTGELFF.

This chain joins TRBV29-1 and TRBJ2-7; D gene unclear. Per the germline V gene, CDR1 is SQVTM and CDR2 is ANQGSEA. Trimming left V 4 bases short and J 6 bases short, with 7 bases between. The CDR3 is 10 residues long. This CDR3 reads CSVVSGEQYF. For the CDR3, the DNA is TGCAGCGTTGTAAGTGGCGAGCAGTACTTC.

The rearrangement joins TRBV5-5 to TRBJ2-2; weak D call: TRBD1 (6 bases). This CDR3 comprises 15 residues. V lost 4 bases and J 6 bases, leaving 16 bases between the germline ends. The germline V gene encodes CDR1 SGHKS and CDR2 YYEKEE (reference sequence). The CDR3 DNA reads as TGTGCCAGCAGCCTGAGGGGGACCCAGTCCGGGGAGCTGTTTTTT. Its translation is CASSLRGTQSGELFF.

This chain links TRBV9 with TRBJ2-7, with a weak D call TRBD1 (5 bases). V lost 5 bases, J lost 6 bases, and 18 bases lay in between. CDR1 is SGDLS, CDR2 YYNGEE, per germline. The CDR3 sequence is 14 residues long. CDR3 protein: CASSMGRAPGEQYF. The CDR3 region has the DNA TGTGCCAGCAGTATGGGCAGGGCCCCGGGCGAGCAGTACTTC. The full variable domain, its missing parts supplied by reference TRBV9 and TRBJ2-7, is DSGVTQTPKHLITATGQRVTLRCSPRSGDLSVYWYQQSLDQGLQFLIQYYNGEERAKGNILERFSAQQFPDLHSELNLSSLELGDSALYFCASSMGRAPGEQYFGPGTRLTVT.

This chain connects TRBV2 to TRBJ2-2; a possible D gene is TRBD2 (6 bases). Between the trimmed V and J ends, which lost 9 bases and 6 bases, there was a span of 11 bases. Germline V gene data show CDR1 as SNHLY and CDR2 as FYNNEI. CDR3 length: 12 residues. This chain's CDR3 is CARLLASGELFF. The CDR3 DNA follows: TGTGCCAGGCTACTAGCCTCCGGGGAGCTGTTTTTT.